Below, one TCR beta chain is given with its context. The ends were cut back, 4 bases at V and 11 bases at J, with 11 bases in the middle. This CDR3 comprises 11 residues. The germline V gene encodes CDR1 MGHDK and CDR2 SYGVNS. The record originates from a study of blood T cell repertoires in COVID-19. Study details: Material from acute and convalescent COVID-19 was sourced from the United States, Italy and Spain. Sample material is recorded as cDNA or gDNA derived from T cells, B-cell-depleted T cells, or PBMCs.

Per the original methods: Counts of nucleated cells, estimated from reference gene primer amplification, were obtained. TCRdb's copy holds only in-frame clones and misses some; the assay was immunoSEQ multiplex PCR. V, J and clone size reflect that table, while D and trimming were determined from the DNA. The data hold 230,000 or so clones, with roughly 80% observed a single time. The receptor was derived from a human donor in a cohort sampled during active COVID-19. Specimen: peripheral blood. V and J are TRBV25-1 and TRBJ1-1; D gene ambiguous. CDR3 DNA: TGTGCCAGCAGTGGAGGGTCTTGGGCTTTCTTT. It is translated as CASSGGSWAFF.